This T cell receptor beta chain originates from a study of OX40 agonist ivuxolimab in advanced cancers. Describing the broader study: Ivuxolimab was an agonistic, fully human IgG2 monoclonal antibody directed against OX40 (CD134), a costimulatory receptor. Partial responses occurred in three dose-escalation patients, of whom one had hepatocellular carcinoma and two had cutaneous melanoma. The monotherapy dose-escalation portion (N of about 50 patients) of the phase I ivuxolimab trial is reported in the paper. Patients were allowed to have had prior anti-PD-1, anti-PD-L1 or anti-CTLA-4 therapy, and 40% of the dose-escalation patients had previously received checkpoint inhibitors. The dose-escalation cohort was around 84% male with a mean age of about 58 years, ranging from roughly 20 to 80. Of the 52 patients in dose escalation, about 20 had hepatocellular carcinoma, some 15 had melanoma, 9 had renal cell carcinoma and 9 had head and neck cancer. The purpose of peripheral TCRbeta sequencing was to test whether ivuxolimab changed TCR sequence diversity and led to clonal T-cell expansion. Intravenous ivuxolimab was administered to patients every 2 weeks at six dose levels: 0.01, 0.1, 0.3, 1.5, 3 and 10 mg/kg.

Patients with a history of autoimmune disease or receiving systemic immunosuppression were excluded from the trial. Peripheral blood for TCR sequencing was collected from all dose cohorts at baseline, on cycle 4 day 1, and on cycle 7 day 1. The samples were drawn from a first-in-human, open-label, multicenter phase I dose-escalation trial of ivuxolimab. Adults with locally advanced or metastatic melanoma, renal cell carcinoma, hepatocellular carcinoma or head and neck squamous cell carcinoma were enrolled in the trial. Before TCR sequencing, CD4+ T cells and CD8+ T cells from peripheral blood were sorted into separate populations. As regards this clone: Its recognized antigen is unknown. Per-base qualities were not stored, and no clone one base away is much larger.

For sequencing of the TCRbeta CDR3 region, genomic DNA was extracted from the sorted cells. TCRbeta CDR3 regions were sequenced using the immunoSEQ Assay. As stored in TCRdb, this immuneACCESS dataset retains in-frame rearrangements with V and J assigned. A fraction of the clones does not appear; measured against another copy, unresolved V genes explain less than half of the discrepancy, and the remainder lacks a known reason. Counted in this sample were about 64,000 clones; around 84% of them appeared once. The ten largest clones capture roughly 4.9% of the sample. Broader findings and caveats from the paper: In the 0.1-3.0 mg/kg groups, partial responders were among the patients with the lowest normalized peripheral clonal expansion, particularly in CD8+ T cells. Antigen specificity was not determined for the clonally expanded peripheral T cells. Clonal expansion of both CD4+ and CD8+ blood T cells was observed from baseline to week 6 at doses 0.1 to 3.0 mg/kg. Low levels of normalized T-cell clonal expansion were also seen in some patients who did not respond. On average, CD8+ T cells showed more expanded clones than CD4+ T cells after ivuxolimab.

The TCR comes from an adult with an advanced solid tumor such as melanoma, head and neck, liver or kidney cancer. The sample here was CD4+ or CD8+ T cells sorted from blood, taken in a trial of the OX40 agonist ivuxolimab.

The bases read TGTGCCAGCAGTAAGGGCAGCAATTGGGTCGGGGAGCTGTTTTTT. The resulting protein is CASSKGSNWVGELFF. The chain is assembled from TRBV6-1 and TRBJ2-2, with the D gene not confidently named. The germline ends are 17 bases apart after V is trimmed by 5 bases and J by 7 bases. Including cysteine and phenylalanine, the CDR3 has 15 amino acids. Solely the CDR3 DNA is kept, with 45 bases framed from the first base. The germline V gene encodes CDR1 MNHNS and CDR2 SASEGT.